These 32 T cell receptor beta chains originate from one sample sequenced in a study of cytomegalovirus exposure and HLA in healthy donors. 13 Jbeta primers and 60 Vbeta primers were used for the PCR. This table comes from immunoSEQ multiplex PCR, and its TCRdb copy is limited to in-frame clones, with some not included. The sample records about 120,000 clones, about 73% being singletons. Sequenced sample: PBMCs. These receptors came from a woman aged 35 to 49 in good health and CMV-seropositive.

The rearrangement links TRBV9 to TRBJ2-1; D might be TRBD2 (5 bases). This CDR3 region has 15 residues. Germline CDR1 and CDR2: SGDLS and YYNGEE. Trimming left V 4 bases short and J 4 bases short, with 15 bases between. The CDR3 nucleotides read TGTGCCAGCAGCCCCTGGCCGGGAAAATACAATGAGCAGTTCTTC. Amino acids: CASSPWPGKYNEQFF. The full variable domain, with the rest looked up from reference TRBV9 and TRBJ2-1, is DSGVTQTPKHLITATGQRVTLRCSPRSGDLSVYWYQQSLDQGLQFLIQYYNGEERAKGNILERFSAQQFPDLHSELNLSSLELGDSALYFCASSPWPGKYNEQFFGPGTRLTVL.

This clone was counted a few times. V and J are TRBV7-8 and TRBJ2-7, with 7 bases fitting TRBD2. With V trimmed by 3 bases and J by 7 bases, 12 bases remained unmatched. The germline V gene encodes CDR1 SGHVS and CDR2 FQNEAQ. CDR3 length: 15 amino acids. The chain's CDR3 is CASSLILVGGGEQYF. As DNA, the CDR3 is TGTGCCAGCAGCTTGATCCTCGTGGGGGGGGGAGAGCAGTACTTC.

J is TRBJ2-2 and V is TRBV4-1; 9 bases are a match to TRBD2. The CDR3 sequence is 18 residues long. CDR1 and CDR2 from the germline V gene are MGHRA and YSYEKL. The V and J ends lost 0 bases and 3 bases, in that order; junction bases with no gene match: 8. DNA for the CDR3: TGCGCCAGCAGCCAAGATTGGGGCGCGGGGGGGGACACCGGGGAGCTGTTTTTT. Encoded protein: CASSQDWGAGGDTGELFF.

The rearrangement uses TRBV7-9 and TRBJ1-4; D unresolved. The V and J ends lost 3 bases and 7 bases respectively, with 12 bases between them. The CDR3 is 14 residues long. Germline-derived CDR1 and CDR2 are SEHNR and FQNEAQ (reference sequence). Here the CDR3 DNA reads TGTGCCAGCAGCTTTCGGTCTAACAGTGAAAAACTGTTTTTT. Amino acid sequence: CASSFRSNSEKLFF.

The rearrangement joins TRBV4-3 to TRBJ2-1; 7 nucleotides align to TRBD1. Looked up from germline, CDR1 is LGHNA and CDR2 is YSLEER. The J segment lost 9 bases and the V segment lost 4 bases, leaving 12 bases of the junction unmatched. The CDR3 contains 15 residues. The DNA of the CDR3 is TGCGCCAGCAGCCGTGGTCCTGGGGGACAGTTTGAGCAGTTCTTC. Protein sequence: CASSRGPGGQFEQFF.

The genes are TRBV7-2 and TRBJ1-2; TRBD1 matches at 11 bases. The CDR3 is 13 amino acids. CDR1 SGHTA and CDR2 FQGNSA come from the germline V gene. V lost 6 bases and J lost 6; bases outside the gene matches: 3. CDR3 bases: TGTGCCAGCAGTCGGACAGGGGGCGATGGCTACACCTTC. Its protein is CASSRTGGDGYTF.

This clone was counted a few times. The CDR3: CASSSFHQKARKTQFF. CDR3 coding DNA: TGTGCCAGCAGCTCCTTCCATCAGAAAGCTCGGAAGACACAGTTCTTC. The V call is TRBV13, the J call TRBJ2-1; D is unresolved. The CDR3 spans 16 residues. Germline lookup yields CDR1 PRHDT and CDR2 FYEKMQ (reference sequence). The germline V and J ends were trimmed by 4 bases and 13 bases, with 26 bases remaining between them.

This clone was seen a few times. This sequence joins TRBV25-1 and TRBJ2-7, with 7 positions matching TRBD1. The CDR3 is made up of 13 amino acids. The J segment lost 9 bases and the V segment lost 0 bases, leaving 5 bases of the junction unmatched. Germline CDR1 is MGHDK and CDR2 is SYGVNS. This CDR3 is CASSEYGTVGQYF. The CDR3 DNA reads TGTGCCAGCAGTGAATATGGGACAGTAGGGCAGTACTTC.

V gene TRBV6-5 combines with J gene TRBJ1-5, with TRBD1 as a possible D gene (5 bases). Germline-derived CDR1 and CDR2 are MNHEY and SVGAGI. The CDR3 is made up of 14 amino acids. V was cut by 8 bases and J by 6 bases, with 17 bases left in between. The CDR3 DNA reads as TGTGCCAGCGGTTCTAAAGGGGCCGTTCAGCCCCAGCATTTT. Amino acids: CASGSKGAVQPQHF.

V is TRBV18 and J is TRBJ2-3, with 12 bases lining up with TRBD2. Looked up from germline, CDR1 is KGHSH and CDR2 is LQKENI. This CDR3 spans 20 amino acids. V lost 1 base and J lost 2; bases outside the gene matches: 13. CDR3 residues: CASSPLLTSGGIRTTDTQYF. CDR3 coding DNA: TGTGCCAGCTCACCACTTCTAACTAGCGGGGGGATAAGGACCACAGATACGCAGTATTTT.

The chain's CDR3 is CASSQDRQTFNTGELFF. The CDR3 coding sequence is TGCGCCAGCAGCCAAGATCGGCAGACTTTTAACACCGGGGAGCTGTTTTTT. The chain links TRBV4-1 to TRBJ2-2; D is undetermined. V gave up 0 bases and J gave up 2 bases, with 13 bases separating them. The CDR3 sequence is 17 residues long. CDR1 is MGHRA, CDR2 YSYEKL, per germline.

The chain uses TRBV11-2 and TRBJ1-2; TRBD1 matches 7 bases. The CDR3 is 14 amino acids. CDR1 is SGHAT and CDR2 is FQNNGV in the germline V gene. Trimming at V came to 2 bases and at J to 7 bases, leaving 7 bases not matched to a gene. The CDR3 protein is CASSLQQDRVGYTF. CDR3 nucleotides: TGTGCCAGCAGCTTACAACAAGACAGGGTTGGCTACACCTTC. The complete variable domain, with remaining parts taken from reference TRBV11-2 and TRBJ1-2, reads EAGVAQSPRYKIIEKRQSVAFWCNPISGHATLYWYQQILGQGPKLLIQFQNNGVVDDSQLPKDRFSAERLKGVDSTLKIQPAKLEDSAVYLCASSLQQDRVGYTFGSGTRLTVV.

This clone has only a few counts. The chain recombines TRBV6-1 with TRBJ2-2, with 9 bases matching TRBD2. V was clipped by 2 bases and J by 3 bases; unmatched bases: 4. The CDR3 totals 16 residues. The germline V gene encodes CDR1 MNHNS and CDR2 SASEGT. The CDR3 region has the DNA TGTGCCAGCAGTGAACGGGGACTAGCAGACACCGGGGAGCTGTTTTTT. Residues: CASSERGLADTGELFF.

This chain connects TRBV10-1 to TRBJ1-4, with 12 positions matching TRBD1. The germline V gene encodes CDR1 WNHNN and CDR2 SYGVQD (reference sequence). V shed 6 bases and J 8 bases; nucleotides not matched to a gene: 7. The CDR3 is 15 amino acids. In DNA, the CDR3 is TGCGCCAGCAGAGGGACCGGGACAGGGGGCGAAAAACTGTTTTTT. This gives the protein CASRGTGTGGEKLFF.

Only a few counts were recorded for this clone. The CDR3 nucleotides read TGTGCCAGCATGATCCCCCGAGCGGGGGTCGGCTACGAGCAGTACTTC. It yields the protein CASMIPRAGVGYEQYF. This chain links TRBV2 with TRBJ2-7, with 8 bases fitting TRBD2. The CDR3 sequence is 16 residues long. Germline lookup yields CDR1 SNHLY and CDR2 FYNNEI. V lost 7 bases, J lost 3 bases, and 14 bases stayed unmatched.

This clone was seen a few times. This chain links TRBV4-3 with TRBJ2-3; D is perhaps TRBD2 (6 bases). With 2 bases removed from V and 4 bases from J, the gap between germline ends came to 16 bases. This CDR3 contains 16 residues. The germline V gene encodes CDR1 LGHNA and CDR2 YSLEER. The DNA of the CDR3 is TGCGCCAGCAGCCAAATCCATGGGACTTCTTCAGATACGCAGTATTTT. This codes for CASSQIHGTSSDTQYF.

CDR3 region: CASSQGLYTIQETQYF. The DNA for the CDR3 is TGTGCCAGCAGCCAAGGATTGTACACCATCCAAGAGACCCAGTACTTC. The chain combines TRBV14 with TRBJ2-5, with D uncertain. From germline, CDR1 is SGHDN and CDR2 FVKESK. The CDR3 totals 16 residues. Trimming stripped 1 base from V and 1 base from J, with 13 bases between. Variable domain in full (rest from reference TRBV14 and TRBJ2-5): EAGVTQFPSHSVIEKGQTVTLRCDPISGHDNLYWYRRVMGKEIKFLLHFVKESKQDESGMPNNRFLAERTGGTYSTLKVQPAELEDSGVYFCASSQGLYTIQETQYFGPGTRLLVL.

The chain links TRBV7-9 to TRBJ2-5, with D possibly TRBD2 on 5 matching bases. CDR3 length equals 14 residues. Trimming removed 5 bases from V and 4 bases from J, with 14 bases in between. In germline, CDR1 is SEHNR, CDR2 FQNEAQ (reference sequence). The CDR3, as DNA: TGTGCCAGCAGCCCCCGGGCCGAGGGAGAGACCCAGTACTTC. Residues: CASSPRAEGETQYF.

This chain's CDR3 is CASSPDRVGGELFF. The CDR3 DNA sequence: TGTGCCAGCAGCCCCGACAGGGTTGGCGGGGAGCTGTTTTTT. The chain joins TRBV11-2 to TRBJ2-2, with TRBD1 identical over 7 bases. CDR1 SGHAT and CDR2 FQNNGV come from the germline V gene. With V trimmed by 5 bases and J by 7 bases, 7 bases remained unmatched. This CDR3 has 14 amino acids.

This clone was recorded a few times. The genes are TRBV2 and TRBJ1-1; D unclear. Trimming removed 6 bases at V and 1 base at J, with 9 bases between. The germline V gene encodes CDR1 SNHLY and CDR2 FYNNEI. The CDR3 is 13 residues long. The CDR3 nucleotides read TGTGCCAGCAGCCTGGAGAGGAACACTGAAGCTTTCTTT. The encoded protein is CASSLERNTEAFF.

CDR3 loop: CASSQSNEAFF. The CDR3 DNA is TGTGCCAGCAGTCAAAGCAATGAAGCTTTCTTT. The chain carries TRBV16 and TRBJ1-1; D uncertain. CDR3 size: 11 residues. Germline V gene data show CDR1 as KGHSY and CDR2 as FQNENV. Trimming stripped 6 bases from V and 7 bases from J, with 9 bases between.

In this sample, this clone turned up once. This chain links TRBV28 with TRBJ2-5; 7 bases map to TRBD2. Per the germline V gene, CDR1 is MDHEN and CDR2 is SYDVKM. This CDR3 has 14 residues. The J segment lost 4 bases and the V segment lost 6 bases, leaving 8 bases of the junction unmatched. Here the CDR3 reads CASRGLPGRETQYF. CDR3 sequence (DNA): TGTGCCAGCAGGGGACTACCAGGACGAGAGACCCAGTACTTC.

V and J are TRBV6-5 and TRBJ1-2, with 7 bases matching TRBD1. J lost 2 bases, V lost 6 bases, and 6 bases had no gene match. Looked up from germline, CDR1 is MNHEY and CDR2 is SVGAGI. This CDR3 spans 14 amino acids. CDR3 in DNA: TGTGCCAGCAGCCGGGACAGAAAAAACTATGGCTACACCTTC. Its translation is CASSRDRKNYGYTF.

Here the CDR3 reads CASSPQQAEETQYF. The CDR3 nucleotides are TGCGCCAGCAGCCCTCAGCAGGCAGAAGAGACCCAGTACTTC. This chain joins TRBV5-1 and TRBJ2-5; D is uncertain. The CDR3 is made up of 14 amino acids. The V and J ends lost 4 bases and 3 bases respectively, with 13 bases between them. From germline, CDR1 is SGHRS and CDR2 YFSETQ. Variable domain in full (rest from reference TRBV5-1 and TRBJ2-5): KAGVTQTPRYLIKTRGQQVTLSCSPISGHRSVSWYQQTPGQGLQFLFEYFSETQRNKGNFPGRFSGRQFSNSRSEMNVSTLELGDSALYLCASSPQQAEETQYFGPGTRLLVL.

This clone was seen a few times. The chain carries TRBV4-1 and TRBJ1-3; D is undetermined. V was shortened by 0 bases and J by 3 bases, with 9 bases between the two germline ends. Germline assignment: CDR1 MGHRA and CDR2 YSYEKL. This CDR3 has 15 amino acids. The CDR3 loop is CASSQDWADGNTIYF. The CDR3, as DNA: TGCGCCAGCAGCCAAGATTGGGCCGATGGAAACACCATATATTTT.

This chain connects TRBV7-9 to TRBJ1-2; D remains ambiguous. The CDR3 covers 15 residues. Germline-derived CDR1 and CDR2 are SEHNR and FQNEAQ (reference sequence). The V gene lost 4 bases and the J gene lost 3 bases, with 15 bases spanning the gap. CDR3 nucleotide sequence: TGTGCCAGCAGCTCACCCCTCCTGGAGGACTATGGCTACACCTTC. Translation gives CASSSPLLEDYGYTF.

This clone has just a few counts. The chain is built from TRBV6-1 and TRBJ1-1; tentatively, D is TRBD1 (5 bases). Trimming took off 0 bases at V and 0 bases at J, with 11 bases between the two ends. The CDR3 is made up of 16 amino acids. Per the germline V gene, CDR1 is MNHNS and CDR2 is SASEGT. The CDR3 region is CASSEASGRMNTEAFF. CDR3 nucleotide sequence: TGTGCCAGCAGTGAAGCATCAGGGCGCATGAACACTGAAGCTTTCTTT.

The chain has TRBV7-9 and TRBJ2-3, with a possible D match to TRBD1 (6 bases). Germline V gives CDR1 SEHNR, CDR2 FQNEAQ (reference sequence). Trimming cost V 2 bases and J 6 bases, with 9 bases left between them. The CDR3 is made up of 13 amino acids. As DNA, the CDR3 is TGTGCCAGCAGCTTAACAGGGAAGGATACGCAGTATTTT. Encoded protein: CASSLTGKDTQYF. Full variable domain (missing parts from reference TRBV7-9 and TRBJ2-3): DTGVSQNPRHKITKRGQNVTFRCDPISEHNRLYWYRQTLGQGPEFLTYFQNEAQLEKSRLLSDRFSAERPKGSFSTLEIQRTEQGDSAMYLCASSLTGKDTQYFGPGTRLTVL.

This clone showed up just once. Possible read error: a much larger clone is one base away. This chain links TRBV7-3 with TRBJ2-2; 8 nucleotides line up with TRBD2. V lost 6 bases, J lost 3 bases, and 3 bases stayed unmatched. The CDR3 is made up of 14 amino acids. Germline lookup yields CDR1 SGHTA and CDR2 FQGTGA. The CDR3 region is CASRNGGDTGELFF. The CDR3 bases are TGTGCCAGCAGAAACGGGGGGGACACCGGGGAGCTGTTTTTT.

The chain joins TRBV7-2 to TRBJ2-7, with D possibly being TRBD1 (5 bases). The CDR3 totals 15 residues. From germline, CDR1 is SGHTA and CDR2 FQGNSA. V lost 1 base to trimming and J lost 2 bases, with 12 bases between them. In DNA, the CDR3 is TGTGCCAGCAGCTTAGAGGGGCGCACCACCTACGAGCAGTACTTC. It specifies CASSLEGRTTYEQYF.

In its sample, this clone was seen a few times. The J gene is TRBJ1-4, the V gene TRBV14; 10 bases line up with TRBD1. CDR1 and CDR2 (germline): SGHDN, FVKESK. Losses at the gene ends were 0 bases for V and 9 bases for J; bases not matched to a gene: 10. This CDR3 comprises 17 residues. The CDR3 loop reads CASSQDPWDRGEKKLFF. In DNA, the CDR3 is TGTGCCAGCAGCCAAGATCCCTGGGACAGGGGAGAGAAAAAACTGTTTTTT.

DNA of the CDR3: TGTGCCAGCACCAATGGACTAGCGGGGGGGAGTTACGAGCAGTACTTC. Its translation: CASTNGLAGGSYEQYF. The chain combines TRBV6-6 with TRBJ2-7; 15 bases fit TRBD2. The junction had 8 bases not matched to a gene; V was cut back by 7 bases and J by 4 bases. Germline lookup yields CDR1 MNHNY and CDR2 SVGAGI (reference sequence). This CDR3 has 16 amino acids.